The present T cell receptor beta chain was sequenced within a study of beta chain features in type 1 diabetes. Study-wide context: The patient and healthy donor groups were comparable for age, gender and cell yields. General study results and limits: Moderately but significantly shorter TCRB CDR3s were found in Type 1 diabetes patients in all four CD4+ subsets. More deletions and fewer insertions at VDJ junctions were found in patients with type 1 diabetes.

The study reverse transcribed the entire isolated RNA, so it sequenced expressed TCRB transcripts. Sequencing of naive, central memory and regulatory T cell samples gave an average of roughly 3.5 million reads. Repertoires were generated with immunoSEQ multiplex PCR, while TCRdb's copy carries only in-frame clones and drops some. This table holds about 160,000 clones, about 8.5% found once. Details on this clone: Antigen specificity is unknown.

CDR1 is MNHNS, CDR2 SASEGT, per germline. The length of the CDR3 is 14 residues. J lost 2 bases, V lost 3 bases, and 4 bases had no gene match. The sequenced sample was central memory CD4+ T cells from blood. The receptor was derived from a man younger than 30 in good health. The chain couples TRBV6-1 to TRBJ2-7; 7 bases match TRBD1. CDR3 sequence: CASSDHRGPYEQYF. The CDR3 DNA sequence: TGTGCCAGCAGTGACCATAGGGGGCCCTACGAGCAGTACTTC.